This T cell receptor beta chain was sequenced in a study of CD8+ T cells in alopecia areata. Alopecia areata patients had lesional scalp punch biopsies and peripheral blood taken from them. PBMCs provided sorted CD4+ and CD8+ T cells. This CDR3 spans 15 amino acids. V was shortened by 3 bases and J by 11 bases, with 21 bases between the two germline ends. Germline CDR1 and CDR2: PRHDT and FYEKMQ (reference sequence). General study results and limits: Scalp samples also contribute reads from the resident alphabeta T cells found in normal skin.

Comments on this clone: No antigen is known for it.

RNA was isolated and reverse transcribed to cDNA, the sequencing template. Libraries were prepared by immunoSEQ multiplex PCR; TCRdb keeps only in-frame clonotypes and omits some of them. The sample has 90,000 to 130,000 clones, 58% seen once. This sequence joins TRBV13 and TRBJ2-3, with D hard to call. The source is a human donor with alopecia areata. The specimen was NKG2D-low CD8+ T cells sorted from blood. The CDR3 protein is CASSFLSGSSVLQYF. The CDR3 nucleotides read TGTGCCAGCAGCTTCCTCTCGGGTAGCTCTGTCTTGCAGTATTTT.